Described below is a single T cell receptor beta chain sequence and its context. These data belong to a study of blood T cell repertoires in COVID-19. Study-level background: Some COVID-19 samples were acute and others convalescent; all came from the United States, Italy and Spain. T cells, B-cell-depleted T cells, or PBMCs provided the cDNA or gDNA that served as material.

The assay was immunoSEQ multiplex PCR, and TCRdb's table has in-frame clones only and misses some. The table shows 35,000 to 40,000 clones, with 78% occurring only once. Germline-derived CDR1 and CDR2 are MNHEY and SVGAGI. The CDR3 is made up of 15 amino acids. The ends lost 5 bases at V and 2 bases at J; junction bases unmatched: 6. Sequenced: peripheral blood. The TCR originated in a man aged 70-80 years with acute or convalescent COVID-19. The chain carries TRBV6-5 and TRBJ1-5; 7 bases are a match to TRBD1. The CDR3 region is CASSPTGSGNQPQHF. The CDR3 region has the DNA TGTGCCAGCAGTCCGACAGGGTCTGGCAATCAGCCCCAGCATTTT.